These 19 T cell receptor beta chains came from one sample sequenced in a study of a mutant IDH1 vaccine in newly diagnosed glioma. Profiled with immunoSEQ multiplex PCR; TCRdb holds only in-frame clones, not every one. The table includes around 44,000 clones, approximately 80% detected once. For these TCRs, the target antigens are not known. Time point described: week 35, safety follow-up. What each vaccine dose contained was 300 ug of mutant IDH1 20-mer peptide, accompanied by topical imiquimod. The sample consisted of PBMCs, taken from a glioma patient whose treatment included an IDH1 peptide vaccine. These receptor sequences come from a man aged 40-55 years with glioma.

This chain joins TRBV2 and TRBJ1-3; the D gene is possibly TRBD1 (5 bases). Germline lookup yields CDR1 SNHLY and CDR2 FYNNEI. The CDR3 is 15 amino acids. Trimming left V 10 bases short and J 2 bases short, with 18 bases between. In nucleotides, the CDR3 is TGTGCCACGCAGTCGACAGTATCAGCTGGAAACACCATATATTTT. Its translation is CATQSTVSAGNTIYF.

This chain connects TRBV7-9 to TRBJ1-1; D is undetermined. Deletions cut 4 bases from V and 0 bases from J, with 15 bases between. Per the germline V gene, CDR1 is SEHNR and CDR2 is FQNEAQ (reference sequence). The CDR3 has 16 residues. CDR3 loop: CASSSKRTVMNTEAFF. CDR3 in DNA: TGTGCCAGCAGCTCAAAACGGACGGTCATGAACACTGAAGCTTTCTTT.

The CDR3 here is CASRGTEESGYTF. DNA of the CDR3: TGCGCCAGCAGGGGGACGGAAGAGTCCGGCTACACCTTC. V and J are TRBV5-1 and TRBJ1-2; D possibly corresponds to TRBD1 (5 bases). Trimming took 5 bases from V and 8 from J, leaving 16 bases between them. Germline CDR1 reads SGHRS; CDR2 reads YFSETQ. CDR3 length: 13 residues.

The genes are TRBV2 and TRBJ1-2, with TRBD1 matching 8 bases. V lost 5 bases, J lost 3 bases, and 11 bases stayed unmatched. The CDR3 contains 16 residues. Looked up from germline, CDR1 is SNHLY and CDR2 is FYNNEI. In DNA form, the CDR3 reads TGTGCCAGCAGTTTACAGGGGGGAGTGGGGCACTATGGCTACACCTTC. Protein: CASSLQGGVGHYGYTF.

The chain couples TRBV2 to TRBJ1-6; TRBD1 might be the D (5 bases). V was trimmed by 5 bases and J by 7 bases, leaving 15 bases between them. This CDR3 comprises 15 residues. CDR1 and CDR2 (germline): SNHLY, FYNNEI. The CDR3 sequence: CASSWRTRGNSPLHF. CDR3 in DNA: TGTGCCAGCAGTTGGCGGACCCGGGGGAATTCACCCCTCCACTTT.

The gene calls are TRBV4-1 and TRBJ2-5; weak D call: TRBD2 (5 bases). The CDR3 runs to 14 residues. V was cut by 0 bases and J by 5 bases, with 10 bases left in between. Looked up from germline, CDR1 is MGHRA and CDR2 is YSYEKL. CDR3 in DNA: TGCGCCAGCAGCCAAGACGAGGGAAGGGAGACCCAGTACTTC. Translating it yields CASSQDEGRETQYF.

A single count supports this clone. This chain connects TRBV7-9 to TRBJ2-7, with TRBD1 identical over 7 bases. Looked up from germline, CDR1 is SEHNR and CDR2 is FQNEAQ (reference sequence). Unmatched junction bases numbered 10, after V lost 10 bases and J lost 1 base. CDR3 length: 14 residues. The CDR3 DNA follows: TGTGCCACTCAGCAACGGGACAGTTCCTACGAGCAGTACTTC. It yields the protein CATQQRDSSYEQYF.

The chain carries TRBV7-8 and TRBJ2-7; 10 bases align to TRBD2. Germline-derived CDR1 and CDR2 are SGHVS and FQNEAQ. The V and J ends lost 2 bases and 3 bases, in that order; junction bases with no gene match: 4. The CDR3 covers 15 residues. The DNA for the CDR3 is TGTGCCAGCAGCTTACTGTCTAGCGGGAGCTACGAGCAGTACTTC. Protein sequence: CASSLLSSGSYEQYF.

The chain recombines TRBV6-6 with TRBJ1-1; D is ambiguous. V lost 0 bases to trimming and J lost 1 base, with 9 bases between them. The V gene's germline CDR1 is MNHNY and CDR2 SVGAGI (reference sequence). The CDR3 contains 15 residues. DNA of the CDR3: TGTGCCAGCAGTTACTCTCCCAAGGAGAACACTGAAGCTTTCTTT. It specifies CASSYSPKENTEAFF.

This clone came up once. V is TRBV5-1 and J is TRBJ1-2; D might be TRBD1 (5 bases). V lost 4 bases and J lost 7, with 23 bases in between. CDR3 length: 16 amino acids. Per the germline V gene, CDR1 is SGHRS and CDR2 is YFSETQ. CDR3 protein: CASSPGTRMGDSGYTF. CDR3 bases: TGCGCCAGCAGCCCCGGGACGAGGATGGGGGATAGTGGCTACACCTTC. Combining the CDR3 with reference TRBV5-1 and TRBJ1-2 gives the whole variable domain KAGVTQTPRYLIKTRGQQVTLSCSPISGHRSVSWYQQTPGQGLQFLFEYFSETQRNKGNFPGRFSGRQFSNSRSEMNVSTLELGDSALYLCASSPGTRMGDSGYTFGSGTRLTVV.

The chain uses TRBV7-8 and TRBJ2-7, with no clear D. The CDR3 contains 14 residues. The V and J ends lost 1 base and 0 bases respectively, with 7 bases between them. Germline lookup yields CDR1 SGHVS and CDR2 FQNEAQ. CDR3 bases: TGTGCCAGCAGCTTAGACACCAGCTCCTACGAGCAGTACTTC. Translating it yields CASSLDTSSYEQYF.

The V call is TRBV5-4, the J call TRBJ2-3; D is unclear. CDR1 is SGHNT, CDR2 YYREEE, per germline (reference sequence). Trimming removed 0 bases at V and 3 bases at J, with 5 bases between. The CDR3 consists of 13 residues. The CDR3 is CASSLEGTDTQYF. CDR3 nucleotide sequence: TGTGCCAGCAGCTTGGAGGGAACAGATACGCAGTATTTT. The variable domain in full, completed from reference TRBV5-4 and TRBJ2-3, reads ETGVTQSPTHLIKTRGQQVTLRCSSQSGHNTVSWYQQALGQGPQFIFQYYREEENGRGNFPPRFSGLQFPNYSSELNVNALELDDSALYLCASSLEGTDTQYFGPGTRLTVL.

The rearrangement joins TRBV11-3 to TRBJ2-1, with 15 bases lining up with TRBD2. The CDR3 extends over 15 amino acids. CDR1 and CDR2 (germline): SGHNT, YENEEA. J was trimmed by 9 bases and V by 6 bases; bases with no gene match: 6. This CDR3 is CASSSGLAGGSEQFF. The CDR3 coding sequence is TGTGCCAGCAGTTCTGGACTAGCGGGAGGGTCTGAGCAGTTCTTC.

This chain joins TRBV10-3 and TRBJ1-2; 7 bases are a match to TRBD1. The germline V gene encodes CDR1 ENHRY and CDR2 SYGVKD. This CDR3 is 13 amino acids long. Unmatched junction bases numbered 5, after V lost 6 bases and J lost 4 bases. CDR3 nucleotides: TGTGCCATCAGCAGACAGGGTGCCTATGGCTACACCTTC. It is translated as CAISRQGAYGYTF.

The chain combines TRBV2 with TRBJ2-7, with 7 bases aligning to TRBD2. V was pared by 5 bases and J by 4 bases, with 20 bases of the junction left unmatched. Germline-derived CDR1 and CDR2 are SNHLY and FYNNEI. The CDR3 runs 18 residues. This chain's CDR3 is CASSWPSREARVRYEQYF. The CDR3 nucleotides read TGTGCCAGCAGTTGGCCCTCCCGGGAGGCCAGGGTTCGGTACGAGCAGTACTTC.

The chain combines TRBV6-5 with TRBJ1-2; D is possibly TRBD1 (6 bases). Germline V gives CDR1 MNHEY, CDR2 SVGAGI. The CDR3 consists of 14 residues. V was clipped by 4 bases and J by 8 bases, with 17 bases between them. CDR3 in amino acids: CASSSTGTSGGYTF. CDR3 DNA: TGTGCCAGCAGTTCCACAGGGACCTCTGGGGGCTACACCTTC.

The J gene is TRBJ2-7, the V gene TRBV5-4; 7 bases match TRBD2. V lost 4 bases to trimming and J lost 2 bases; unmatched junction nucleotides: 12. The CDR3 is 16 amino acids. The V gene's germline CDR1 is SGHNT and CDR2 YYREEE (reference sequence). The CDR3 nucleotides read TGTGCCAGCAGCGCCCCATTACGGGGGGAAACCTACGAGCAGTACTTC. Translation: CASSAPLRGETYEQYF.

This chain links TRBV13 with TRBJ2-3, with 13 positions matching TRBD2. The germline V gene has CDR1 PRHDT and CDR2 FYEKMQ (reference sequence). After removal of 5 bases from V and 2 bases from J, the junction contained 7 bases not matched to a gene. The CDR3 spans 17 residues. Here the CDR3 reads CASSPPTSGGPTDTQYF. The CDR3 coding sequence is TGTGCCAGCAGCCCCCCGACTAGCGGGGGGCCCACAGATACGCAGTATTTT.

In this sample, this clone turned up a few times. This chain joins TRBV27 and TRBJ2-1; tentatively, D is TRBD2 (6 bases). The length of the CDR3 is 13 residues. V gave up 7 bases and J gave up 8 bases, with 15 bases separating them. Germline CDR1 and CDR2: MNHEY and SMNVEV (reference sequence). CDR3: CASKRLETDEQFF. The CDR3 DNA sequence: TGTGCCAGCAAAAGACTAGAAACGGATGAGCAGTTCTTC.